The rows below give T cell receptor beta chains drawn from one sample of a study of OX40 agonist ivuxolimab in advanced cancers. Only in-frame clones appear in the TCRdb table, and some are missing; sequencing was by immunoSEQ multiplex PCR. The sample records 35,000 to 45,000 clones, roughly nine tenths being singletons. Material: CD4+ or CD8+ T cells sorted from blood, obtained in a trial of the OX40 agonist ivuxolimab. These receptors came from an adult with an advanced solid tumor such as melanoma, head and neck, liver or kidney cancer. CDR3s include the opening cysteine and the closing phenylalanine or tryptophan. D genes are given only for firm matches.

>TRBJ1-5|NA|TRBV4-2
CASSQDRDRRNQPQHF
>TRBJ2-7|NA|TRBV27
CASSITPYYEQYF
>TRBJ2-5|NA|TRBV11-2
CASSLEAWGSAAPQYF
>TRBJ1-1|NA|TRBV9
CASSGQGNTEAFF
>TRBJ2-3|TRBD2|TRBV27
CASSLTSGRPDTQYF
>TRBJ1-2|TRBD1|TRBV10-3
CAISDRVGYGYTF
>TRBJ2-3|NA|TRBV15
CATSREGLGADTQYF
>TRBJ1-2|TRBD1|TRBV25-1
CASNHRTGILSGYTF
>TRBJ2-5|NA|TRBV29-1
CSVEGRAQETQYF
>TRBJ2-1|NA|TRBV29-1
CSVEGIGSSYNEQFF
>TRBJ2-5|NA|TRBV7-8
CASSEGWETQYF
>TRBJ1-1|NA|TRBV29-1
CSVDPSGVGTEAFF
>TRBJ2-7|NA|TRBV11-2
CASSFGGSYEQYF
>TRBJ2-6|TRBD1|TRBV7-9
CATIDRVSSGANVLTF
>TRBJ2-7|TRBD2|TRBV7-2
CASSLSGRIFYEQYF
>TRBJ1-3|NA|TRBV4-2
CASSQVTGGNTIYF
>TRBJ1-1|NA|TRBV7-9
CASSLARDPNTEAFF
>TRBJ2-4|NA|TRBV27
CASSQSSGIQYF
>TRBJ1-1|TRBD1|TRBV7-9
CASSHPGQGALNTEAFF
>TRBJ1-1|NA|TRBV5-4
CASSLEHINTEAFF
>TRBJ2-5|NA|TRBV28
CASRLTGGEETQYF
>TRBJ1-2|NA|TRBV4-2
CASSQVSSHAGSGYTF